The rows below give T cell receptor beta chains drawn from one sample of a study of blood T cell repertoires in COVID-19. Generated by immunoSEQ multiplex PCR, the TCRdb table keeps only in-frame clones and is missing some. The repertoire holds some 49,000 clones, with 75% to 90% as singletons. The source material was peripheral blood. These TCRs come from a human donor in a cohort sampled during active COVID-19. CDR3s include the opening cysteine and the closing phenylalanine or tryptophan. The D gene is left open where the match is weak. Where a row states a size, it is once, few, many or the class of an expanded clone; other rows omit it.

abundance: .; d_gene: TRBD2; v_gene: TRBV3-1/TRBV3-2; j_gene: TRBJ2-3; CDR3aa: CASSQTSGGPDTQYF; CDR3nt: TGTGCCAGCAGCCAAACTAGCGGGGGGCCAGATACGCAGTATTTT
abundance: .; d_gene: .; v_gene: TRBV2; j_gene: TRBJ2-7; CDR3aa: CASSVQVISYEQYF; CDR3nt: TGTGCCAGCAGTGTACAGGTGATCTCCTACGAGCAGTACTTC
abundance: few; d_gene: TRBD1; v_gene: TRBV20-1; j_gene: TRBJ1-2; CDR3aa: CSASETRQGKEGYTF; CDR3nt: TGCAGTGCTAGTGAGACCCGACAGGGGAAGGAAGGCTACACCTTC
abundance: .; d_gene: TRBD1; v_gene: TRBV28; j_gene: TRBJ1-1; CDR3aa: CASSRSGTGREAFF; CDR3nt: TGTGCCAGCAGCCGCTCCGGGACAGGGAGGGAAGCTTTCTTT
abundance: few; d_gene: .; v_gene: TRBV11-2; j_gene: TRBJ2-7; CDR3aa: CASSLVDRTYEQYF; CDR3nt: TGTGCCAGCAGCTTAGTGGACAGAACCTACGAGCAGTACTTC
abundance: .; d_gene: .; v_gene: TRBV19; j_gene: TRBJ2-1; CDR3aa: CASSLGTRDRLGNEQFF; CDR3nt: TGTGCCAGTAGTTTGGGGACGAGGGATCGACTAGGGAATGAGCAGTTCTTC
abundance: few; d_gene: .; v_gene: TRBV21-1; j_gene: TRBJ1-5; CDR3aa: CASRGQTNQPQHF; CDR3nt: TGTGCCAGCAGAGGACAGACCAATCAGCCCCAGCATTTT
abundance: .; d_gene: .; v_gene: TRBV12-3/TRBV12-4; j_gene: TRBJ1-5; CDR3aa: CASSFYSNQPQHF; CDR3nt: TGTGCCAGCAGTTTCTATAGCAATCAGCCCCAGCATTTT
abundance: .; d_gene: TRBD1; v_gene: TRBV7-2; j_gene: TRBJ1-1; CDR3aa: CASSLVGTGDLNTEAFF; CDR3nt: TGTGCCAGCAGCTTAGTTGGGACAGGGGACTTAAACACTGAAGCTTTCTTT
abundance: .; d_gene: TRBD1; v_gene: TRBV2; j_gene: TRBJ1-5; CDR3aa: CASGWDRDNQPQHF; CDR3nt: TGTGCCAGCGGCTGGGACAGGGACAATCAGCCCCAGCATTTT
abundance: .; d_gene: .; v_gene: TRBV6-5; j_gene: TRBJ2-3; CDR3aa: CASREGAGTDTQYF; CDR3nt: TGTGCCAGCAGAGAGGGAGCTGGCACAGATACGCAGTATTTT
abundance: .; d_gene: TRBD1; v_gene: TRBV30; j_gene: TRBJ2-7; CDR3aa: CACRQGPGSYEQYF; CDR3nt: TGTGCCTGCCGACAGGGCCCCGGCTCCTACGAGCAGTACTTC
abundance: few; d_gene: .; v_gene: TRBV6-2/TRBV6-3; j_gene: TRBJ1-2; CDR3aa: CASSRTAGYGYTF; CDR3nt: TGTGCCAGCAGTCGGACTGCGGGCTATGGCTACACCTTC
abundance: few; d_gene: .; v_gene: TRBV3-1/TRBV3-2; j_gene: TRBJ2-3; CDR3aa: CASSHSADTQYF; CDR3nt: TGTGCCAGCAGCCACAGTGCAGATACGCAGTATTTT
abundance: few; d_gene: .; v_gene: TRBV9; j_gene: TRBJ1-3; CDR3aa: CASSVTAVSGNTIYF; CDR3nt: TGTGCCAGCAGCGTAACAGCCGTCTCTGGAAACACCATATATTTT
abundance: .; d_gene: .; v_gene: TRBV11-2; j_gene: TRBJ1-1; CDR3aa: CASSLVRANTEAFF; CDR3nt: TGTGCCAGCAGCTTAGTCAGGGCGAACACTGAAGCTTTCTTT
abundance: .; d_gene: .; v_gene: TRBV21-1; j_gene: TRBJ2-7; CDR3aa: CASSKSGRGVGSYEQYF; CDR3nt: TGTGCCAGCAGCAAGTCGGGGAGGGGAGTGGGATCCTACGAGCAGTACTTC
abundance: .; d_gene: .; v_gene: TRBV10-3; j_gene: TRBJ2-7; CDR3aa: CAISGVGHEQYF; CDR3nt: TGTGCCATCAGTGGCGTGGGCCACGAGCAGTACTTC
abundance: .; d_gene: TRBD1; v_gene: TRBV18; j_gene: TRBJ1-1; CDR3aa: CASSPSGQGIGTEAFF; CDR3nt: TGTGCCAGCTCACCTTCAGGACAGGGTATCGGTACTGAAGCTTTCTTT
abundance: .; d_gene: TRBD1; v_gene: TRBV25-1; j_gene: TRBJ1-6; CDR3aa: CASSWDSDNSPLHF; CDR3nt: TGTGCCAGCAGTTGGGACAGCGATAATTCACCCCTCCACTTT
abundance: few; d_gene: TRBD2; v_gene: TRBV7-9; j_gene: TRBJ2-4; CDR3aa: CASSSQTSGEPGAKNIQYF; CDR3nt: TGTGCCAGCAGCTCTCAGACTAGCGGGGAGCCGGGAGCCAAAAACATTCAGTACTTC
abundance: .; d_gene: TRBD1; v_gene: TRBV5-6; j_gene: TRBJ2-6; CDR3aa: CASSSGQVAGANVLTF; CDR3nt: TGTGCCAGCAGCTCAGGACAGGTTGCTGGGGCCAACGTCCTGACTTTC
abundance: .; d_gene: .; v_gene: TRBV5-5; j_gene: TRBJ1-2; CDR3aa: CASSLSDRINGYTF; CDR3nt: TGTGCCAGCAGCCTCAGTGACAGGATCAATGGCTACACCTTC
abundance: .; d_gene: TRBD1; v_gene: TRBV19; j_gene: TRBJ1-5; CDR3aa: CASSIDGDRSRPQHF; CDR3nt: TGTGCCAGTAGTATAGATGGGGACAGGTCCAGGCCCCAGCATTTT
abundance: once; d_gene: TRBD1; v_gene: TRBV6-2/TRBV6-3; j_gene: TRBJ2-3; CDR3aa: CASSYGQGAATQYF; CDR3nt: TGTGCCAGCAGTTACGGACAGGGGGCCGCTACGCAGTATTTT
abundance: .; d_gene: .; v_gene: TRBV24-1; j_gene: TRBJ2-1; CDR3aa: CATSDGQGLVNEQFF; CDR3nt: TGTGCCACCAGTGACGGCCAGGGTTTAGTGAATGAGCAGTTCTTC
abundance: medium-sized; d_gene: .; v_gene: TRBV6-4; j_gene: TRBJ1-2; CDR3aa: CASSDSNAGVVGYTF; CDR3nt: TGTGCCAGCAGTGACTCGAATGCAGGGGTTGTCGGCTACACCTTC
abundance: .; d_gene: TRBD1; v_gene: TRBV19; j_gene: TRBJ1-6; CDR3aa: CASTGRGLSPLHF; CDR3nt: TGTGCCAGTACCGGCAGGGGGCTTTCACCCCTCCACTTT
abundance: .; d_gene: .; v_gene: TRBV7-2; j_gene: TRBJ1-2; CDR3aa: CASSLGTVYGYTF; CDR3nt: TGTGCCAGCAGCTTAGGGACAGTCTATGGCTACACCTTC
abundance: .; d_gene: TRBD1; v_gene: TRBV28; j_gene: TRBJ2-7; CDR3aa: CASTYRGHGYEQYF; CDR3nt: TGTGCCAGCACTTACAGGGGGCATGGCTACGAGCAGTACTTC
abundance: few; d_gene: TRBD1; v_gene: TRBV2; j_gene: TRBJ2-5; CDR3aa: CASTWTGQETQYF; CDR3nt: TGTGCCAGCACGTGGACAGGGCAAGAGACCCAGTACTTC
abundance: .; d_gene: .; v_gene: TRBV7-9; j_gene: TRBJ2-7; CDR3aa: CASSPFTMRDEQYF; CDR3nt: TGTGCCAGCAGCCCTTTCACGATGCGGGACGAGCAGTACTTC
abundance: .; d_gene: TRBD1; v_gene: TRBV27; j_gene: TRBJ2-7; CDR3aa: CASSFRRSLDRHSYEQYF; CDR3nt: TGTGCCAGCAGTTTTCGCCGCTCGTTGGACAGGCATTCGTACGAGCAGTACTTC
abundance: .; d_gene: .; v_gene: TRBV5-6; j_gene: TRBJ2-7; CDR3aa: CASSLNGGHYEQYF; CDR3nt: TGTGCCAGCAGCTTGAACGGGGGGCACTACGAGCAGTACTTC
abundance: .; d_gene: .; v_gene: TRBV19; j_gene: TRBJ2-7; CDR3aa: CASSSGRGEQYF; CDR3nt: TGTGCCAGTAGTTCGGGTCGGGGGGAGCAGTACTTC
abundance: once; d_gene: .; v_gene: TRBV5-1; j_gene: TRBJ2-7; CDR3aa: CASSRGTDRFYEQYF; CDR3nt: TGCGCCAGCAGCCGGGGGACAGACCGTTTTTACGAGCAGTACTTC
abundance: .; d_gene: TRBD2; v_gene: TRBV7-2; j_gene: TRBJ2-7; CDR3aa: CASSLGATSGGAYEQYF; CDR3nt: TGTGCCAGCAGCTTAGGTGCTACTAGCGGGGGGGCATACGAGCAGTACTTC
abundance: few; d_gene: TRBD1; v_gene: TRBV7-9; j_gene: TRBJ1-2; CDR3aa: CASSTAGTGGRSDYGYTF; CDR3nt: TGTGCCAGCAGCACAGCCGGGACAGGGGGGCGATCAGACTATGGCTACACCTTC
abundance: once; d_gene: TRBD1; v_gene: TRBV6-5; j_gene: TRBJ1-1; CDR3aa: CASSRDRNTEAFF; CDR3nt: TGTGCCAGCAGTCGGGACAGGAACACTGAAGCTTTCTTT
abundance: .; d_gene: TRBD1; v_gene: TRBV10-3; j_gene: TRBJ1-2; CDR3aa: CAISELSGTGPFF; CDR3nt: TGTGCCATCAGTGAGTTATCCGGGACAGGCCCCTTCTTC
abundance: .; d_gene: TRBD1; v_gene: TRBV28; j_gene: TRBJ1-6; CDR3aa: CAIPDRGGKNSPLHF; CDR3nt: TGTGCCATCCCGGACAGGGGGGGAAAAAATTCACCCCTCCACTTT
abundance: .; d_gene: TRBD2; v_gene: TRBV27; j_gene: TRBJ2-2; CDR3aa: CASSLLAGLNTGELFF; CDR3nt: TGTGCCAGCAGTCTTCTAGCGGGGTTAAACACCGGGGAGCTGTTTTTT
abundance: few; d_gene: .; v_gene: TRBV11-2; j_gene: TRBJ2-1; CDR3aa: CASSLDVLAWPYNEQFF; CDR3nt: TGTGCCAGCAGCTTAGATGTGCTAGCATGGCCCTACAATGAGCAGTTCTTC
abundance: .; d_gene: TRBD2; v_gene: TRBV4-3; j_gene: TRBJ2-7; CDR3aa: CASSQGRTSGIPYEQYF; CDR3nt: TGCGCCAGCAGCCAAGGCCGGACTAGCGGTATACCCTACGAGCAGTACTTC
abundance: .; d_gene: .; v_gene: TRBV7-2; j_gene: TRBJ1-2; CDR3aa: CASSSSLGQAPGEGYTF; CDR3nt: TGTGCCAGCAGCTCCTCCCTCGGCCAGGCCCCGGGGGAGGGCTACACCTTC
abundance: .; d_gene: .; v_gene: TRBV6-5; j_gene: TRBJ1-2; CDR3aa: CASTTSGAGYGYTF; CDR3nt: TGTGCCAGCACCACCAGCGGGGCGGGCTATGGCTACACCTTC
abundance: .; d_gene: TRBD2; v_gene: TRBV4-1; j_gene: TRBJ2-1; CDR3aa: CASSLSRLAGDQQFF; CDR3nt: TGCGCCAGCAGCCTATCCCGACTAGCGGGCGACCAGCAGTTCTTC
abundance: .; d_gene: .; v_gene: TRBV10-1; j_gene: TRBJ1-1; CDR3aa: CASSESSRQHEAFF; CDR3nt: TGCGCCAGCAGTGAATCAAGCCGACAGCATGAAGCTTTCTTT
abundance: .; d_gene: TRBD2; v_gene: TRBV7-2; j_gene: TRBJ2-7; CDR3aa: CASSLASGGAYEQYF; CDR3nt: TGTGCCAGCAGCTTAGCTAGCGGGGGGGCCTACGAGCAGTACTTC
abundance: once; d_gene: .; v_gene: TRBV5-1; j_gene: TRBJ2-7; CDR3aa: CASSNVDRDEQYF; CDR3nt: TGCGCCAGCAGTAACGTGGATCGGGACGAGCAGTACTTC
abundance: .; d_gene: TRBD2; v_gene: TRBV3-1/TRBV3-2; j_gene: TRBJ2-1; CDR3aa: CASSQPLAGDYNEQFF; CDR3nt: TGTGCCAGCAGCCAGCCACTAGCGGGGGACTACAATGAGCAGTTCTTC
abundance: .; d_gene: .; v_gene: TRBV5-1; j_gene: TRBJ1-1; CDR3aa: CASSFLTGGTEAFF; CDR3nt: TGCGCCAGCAGCTTCCTTACAGGCGGCACTGAAGCTTTCTTT
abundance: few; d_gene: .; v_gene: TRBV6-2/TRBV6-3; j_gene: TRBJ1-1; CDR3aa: CASSYMGSRNTEAFF; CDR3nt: TGTGCCAGCAGTTACATGGGCAGCAGGAACACTGAAGCTTTCTTT
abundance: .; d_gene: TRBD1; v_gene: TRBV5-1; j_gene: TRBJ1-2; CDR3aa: CASSLGQGSYGYTF; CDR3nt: TGCGCCAGCAGCTTGGGACAGGGGTCCTATGGCTACACCTTC
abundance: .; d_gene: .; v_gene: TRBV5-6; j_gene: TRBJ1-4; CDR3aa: CASSQTALNEKLFF; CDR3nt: TGTGCCAGCAGCCAGACAGCCCTCAATGAAAAACTGTTTTTT
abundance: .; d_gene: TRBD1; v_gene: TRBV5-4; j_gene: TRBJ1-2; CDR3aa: CASSGGQGLYYGYTF; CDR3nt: TGTGCCAGCAGCGGGGGACAGGGCCTCTACTATGGCTACACCTTC
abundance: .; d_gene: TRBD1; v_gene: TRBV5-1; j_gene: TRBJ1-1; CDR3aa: CASSRDRGFLNTEAFF; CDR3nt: TGCGCCAGCAGCAGGGACAGGGGTTTCTTGAACACTGAAGCTTTCTTT